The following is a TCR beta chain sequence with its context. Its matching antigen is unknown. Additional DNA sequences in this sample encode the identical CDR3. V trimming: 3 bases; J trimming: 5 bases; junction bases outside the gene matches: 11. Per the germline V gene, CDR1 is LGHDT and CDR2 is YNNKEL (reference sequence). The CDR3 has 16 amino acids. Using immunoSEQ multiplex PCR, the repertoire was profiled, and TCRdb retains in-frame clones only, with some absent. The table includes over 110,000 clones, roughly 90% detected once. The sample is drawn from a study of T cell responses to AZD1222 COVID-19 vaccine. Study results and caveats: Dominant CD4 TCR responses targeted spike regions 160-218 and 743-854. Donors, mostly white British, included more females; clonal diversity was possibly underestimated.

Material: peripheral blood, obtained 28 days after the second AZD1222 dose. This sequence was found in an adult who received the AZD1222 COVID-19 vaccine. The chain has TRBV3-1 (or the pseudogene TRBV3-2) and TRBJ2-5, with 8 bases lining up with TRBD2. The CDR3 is CASSQGRGGGRETQYF. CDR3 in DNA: TGTGCCAGCAGCCAGGGACGGGGCGGGGGGCGGGAGACCCAGTACTTC.